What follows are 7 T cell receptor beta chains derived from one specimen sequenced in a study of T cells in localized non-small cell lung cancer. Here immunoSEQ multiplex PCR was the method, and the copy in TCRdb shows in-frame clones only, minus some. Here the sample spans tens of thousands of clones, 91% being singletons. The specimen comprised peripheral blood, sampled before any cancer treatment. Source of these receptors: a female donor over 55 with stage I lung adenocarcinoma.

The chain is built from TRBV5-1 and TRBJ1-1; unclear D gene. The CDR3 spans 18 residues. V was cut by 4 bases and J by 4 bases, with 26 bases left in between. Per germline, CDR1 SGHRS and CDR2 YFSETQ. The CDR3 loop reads CASSAAPAGMGLATEAFF. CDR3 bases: TGCGCCAGCAGCGCTGCCCCCGCCGGCATGGGCCTGGCCACTGAAGCTTTCTTT.

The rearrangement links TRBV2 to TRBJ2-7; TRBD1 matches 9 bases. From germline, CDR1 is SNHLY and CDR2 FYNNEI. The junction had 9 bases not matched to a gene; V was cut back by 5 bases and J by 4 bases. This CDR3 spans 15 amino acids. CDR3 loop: CASSYYGTGIYEQYF. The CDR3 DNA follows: TGTGCCAGCAGTTATTATGGGACAGGGATTTACGAGCAGTACTTC. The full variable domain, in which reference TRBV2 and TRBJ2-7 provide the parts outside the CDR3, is EPEVTQTPSHQVTQMGQEVILRCVPISNHLYFYWYRQILGQKVEFLVSFYNNEISEKSEIFDDQFSVERPDGSNFTLKIRSTKLEDSAMYFCASSYYGTGIYEQYFGPGTRLTVT.

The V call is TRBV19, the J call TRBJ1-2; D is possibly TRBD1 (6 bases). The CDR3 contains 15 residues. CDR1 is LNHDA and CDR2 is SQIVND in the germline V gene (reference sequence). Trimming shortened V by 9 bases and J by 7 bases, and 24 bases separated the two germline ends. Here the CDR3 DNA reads TGTGCCAGCCACACAGGGATCCTGGGTACAGGTGGCTACACCTTC. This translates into CASHTGILGTGGYTF. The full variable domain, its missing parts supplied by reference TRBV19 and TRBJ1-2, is DGGITQSPKYLFRKEGQNVTLSCEQNLNHDAMYWYRQDPGQGLRLIYYSQIVNDFQKGDIAEGYSVSREKKESFPLTVTSAQKNPTAFYLCASHTGILGTGGYTFGSGTRLTVV.

CDR3 nucleotide sequence: TGTGCCATCAGTGAGTCGCAAGGTGGAAGAAACACCATATATTTT. Its protein product is CAISESQGGRNTIYF. The V and J genes are TRBV10-3 and TRBJ1-3; no definite D call. The CDR3 runs 15 residues. Germline assignment: CDR1 ENHRY and CDR2 SYGVKD. The V end lost 0 bases, the J end lost 5 bases, and 11 bases lay between the germline ends.

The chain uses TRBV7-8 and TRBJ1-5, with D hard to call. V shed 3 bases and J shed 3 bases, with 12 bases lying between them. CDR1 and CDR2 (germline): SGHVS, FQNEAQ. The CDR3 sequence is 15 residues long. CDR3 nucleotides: TGTGCCAGCAGCTTCGACTCCCAATACAATCAGCCCCAGCATTTT. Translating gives CASSFDSQYNQPQHF.

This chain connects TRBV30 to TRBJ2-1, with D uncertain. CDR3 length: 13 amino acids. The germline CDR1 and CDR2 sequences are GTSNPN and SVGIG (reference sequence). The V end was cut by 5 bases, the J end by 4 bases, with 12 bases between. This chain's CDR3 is CAWGKVPYNEQFF. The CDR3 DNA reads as TGTGCCTGGGGTAAAGTTCCGTACAATGAGCAGTTCTTC.

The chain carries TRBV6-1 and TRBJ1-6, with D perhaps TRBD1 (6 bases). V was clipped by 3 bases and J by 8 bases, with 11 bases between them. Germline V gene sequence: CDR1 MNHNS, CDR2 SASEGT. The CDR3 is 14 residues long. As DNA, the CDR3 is TGTGCCAGCAGTGATCGGACAGAGTATTCACCCCTCCACTTT. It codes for CASSDRTEYSPLHF.